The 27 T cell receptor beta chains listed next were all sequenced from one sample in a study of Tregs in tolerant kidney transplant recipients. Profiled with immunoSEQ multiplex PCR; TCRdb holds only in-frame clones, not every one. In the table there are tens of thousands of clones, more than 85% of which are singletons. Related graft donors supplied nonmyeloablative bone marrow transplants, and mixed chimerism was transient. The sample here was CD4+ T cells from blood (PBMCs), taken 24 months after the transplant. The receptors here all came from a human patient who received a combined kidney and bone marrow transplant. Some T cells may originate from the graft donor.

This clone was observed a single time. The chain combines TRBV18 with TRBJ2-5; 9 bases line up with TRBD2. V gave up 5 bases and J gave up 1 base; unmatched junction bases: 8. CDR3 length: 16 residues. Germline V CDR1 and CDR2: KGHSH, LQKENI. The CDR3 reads CASSSNLAGTQETQYF. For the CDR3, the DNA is TGTGCCAGCTCATCAAATCTAGCGGGGACCCAAGAGACCCAGTACTTC. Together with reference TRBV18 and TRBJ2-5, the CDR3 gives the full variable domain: NAGVMQNPRHLVRRRGQEARLRCSPMKGHSHVYWYRQLPEEGLKFMVYLQKENIIDESGMPKERFSAEFPKEGPSILRIQQVVRGDSAAYFCASSSNLAGTQETQYFGPGTRLLVL.

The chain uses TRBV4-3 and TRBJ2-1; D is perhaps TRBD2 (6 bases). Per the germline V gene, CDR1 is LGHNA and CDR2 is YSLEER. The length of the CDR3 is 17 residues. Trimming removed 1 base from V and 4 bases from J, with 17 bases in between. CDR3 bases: TGCGCCAGCAGCCAAGCTGGCCGGAGGGCCAGATACAATGAGCAGTTCTTC. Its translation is CASSQAGRRARYNEQFF.

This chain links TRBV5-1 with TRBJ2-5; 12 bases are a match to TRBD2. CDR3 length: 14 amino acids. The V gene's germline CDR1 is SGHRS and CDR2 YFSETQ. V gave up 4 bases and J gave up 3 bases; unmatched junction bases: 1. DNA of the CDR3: TGCGCCAGCAGCCGACTAGCGGGGGAAGAGACCCAGTACTTC. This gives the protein CASSRLAGEETQYF.

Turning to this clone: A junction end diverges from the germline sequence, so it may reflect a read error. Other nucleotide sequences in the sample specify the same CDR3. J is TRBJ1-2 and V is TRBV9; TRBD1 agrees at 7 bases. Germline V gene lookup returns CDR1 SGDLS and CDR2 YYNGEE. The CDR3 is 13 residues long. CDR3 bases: TGCGCCAGCAGCCCGGACAGGAACTATGGCTACACCTTC. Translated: CASSPDRNYGYTF. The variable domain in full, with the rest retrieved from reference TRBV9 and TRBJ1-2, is DSGVTQTPKHLITATGQRVTLRCSPRSGDLSVYWYQQSLDQGLQFLIQYYNGEERAKGNILERFSAQQFPDLHSELNLSSLELGDSALYFCASSPDRNYGYTFGSGTRLTVV.

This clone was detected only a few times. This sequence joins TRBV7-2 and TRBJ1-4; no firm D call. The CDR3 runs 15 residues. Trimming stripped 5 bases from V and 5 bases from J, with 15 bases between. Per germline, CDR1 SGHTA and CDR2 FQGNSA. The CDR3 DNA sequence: TGTGCCAGCAGCCTAGGGCAAAGTCCCAATGAAAAACTGTTTTTT. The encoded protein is CASSLGQSPNEKLFF.

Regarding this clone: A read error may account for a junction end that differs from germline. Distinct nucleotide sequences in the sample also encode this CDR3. This CDR3 reads CASSLDRVPNSPLHF. The DNA for the CDR3 is TGTGCCAGCAGCTTAGACAGGGTACCCAATTCCCCCCTCCACTTT. The J gene is TRBJ1-6, the V gene TRBV7-2; TRBD1 might be the D (6 bases). The germline gives CDR1 SGHTA, CDR2 FQGNSA. This CDR3 contains 15 residues.

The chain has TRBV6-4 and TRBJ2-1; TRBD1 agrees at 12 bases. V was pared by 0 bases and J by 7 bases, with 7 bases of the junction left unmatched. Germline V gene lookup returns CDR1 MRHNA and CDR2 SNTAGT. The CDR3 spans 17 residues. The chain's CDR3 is CASSDSYRDRGRNEQFF. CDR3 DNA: TGTGCCAGCAGTGACTCATACCGGGACAGGGGGCGTAATGAGCAGTTCTTC.

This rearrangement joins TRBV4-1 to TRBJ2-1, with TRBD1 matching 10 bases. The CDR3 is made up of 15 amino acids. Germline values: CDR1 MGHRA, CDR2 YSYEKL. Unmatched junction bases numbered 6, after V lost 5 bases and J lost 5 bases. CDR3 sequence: CASSAGTGVDNEQFF. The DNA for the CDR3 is TGCGCCAGCAGCGCCGGGACAGGGGTGGACAATGAGCAGTTCTTC.

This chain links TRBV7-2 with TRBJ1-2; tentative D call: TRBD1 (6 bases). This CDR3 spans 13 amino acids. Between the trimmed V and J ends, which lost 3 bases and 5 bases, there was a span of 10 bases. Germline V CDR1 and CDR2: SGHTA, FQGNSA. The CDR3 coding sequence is TGTGCCAGCAGCTTGGGGACACCTTATGGCTACACCTTC. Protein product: CASSLGTPYGYTF.

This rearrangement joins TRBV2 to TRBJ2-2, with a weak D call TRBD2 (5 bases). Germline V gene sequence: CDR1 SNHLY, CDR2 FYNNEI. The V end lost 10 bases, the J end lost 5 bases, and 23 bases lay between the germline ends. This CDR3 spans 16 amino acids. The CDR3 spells CAITGSRVIGTGELFF. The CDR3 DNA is TGTGCCATCACGGGGTCAAGGGTCATCGGGACCGGGGAGCTGTTTTTT.

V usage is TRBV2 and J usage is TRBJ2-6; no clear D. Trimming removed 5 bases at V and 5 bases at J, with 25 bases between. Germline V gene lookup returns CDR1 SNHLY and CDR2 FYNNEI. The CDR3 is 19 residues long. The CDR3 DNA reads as TGTGCCAGCAGTTTGAACAGCCTTTTTCGGTCTGGTAGGGCCAACGTCCTGACTTTC. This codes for CASSLNSLFRSGRANVLTF.

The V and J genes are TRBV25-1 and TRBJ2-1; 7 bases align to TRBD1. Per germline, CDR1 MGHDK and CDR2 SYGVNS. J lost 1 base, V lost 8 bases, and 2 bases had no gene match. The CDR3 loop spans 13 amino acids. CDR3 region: CASRDSSYNEQFF. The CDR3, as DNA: TGTGCCAGCCGGGACAGTTCCTACAATGAGCAGTTCTTC.

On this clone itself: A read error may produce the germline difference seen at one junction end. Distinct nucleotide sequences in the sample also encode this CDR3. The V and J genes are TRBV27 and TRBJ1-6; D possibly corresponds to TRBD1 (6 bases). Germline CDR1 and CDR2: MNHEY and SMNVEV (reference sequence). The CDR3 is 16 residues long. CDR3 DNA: TGTGCCAGCAGTCCAATATCCGGGACATCTAATTCCCCCCTCCACTTT. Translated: CASSPISGTSNSPLHF.

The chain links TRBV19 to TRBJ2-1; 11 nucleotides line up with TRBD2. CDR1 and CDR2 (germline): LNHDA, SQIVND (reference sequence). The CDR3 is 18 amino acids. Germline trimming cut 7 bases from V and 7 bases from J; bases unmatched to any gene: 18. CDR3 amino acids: CASTDIQTSGRVRNEQFF. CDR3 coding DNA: TGTGCCAGTACCGATATCCAAACTAGCGGGAGAGTTAGGAATGAGCAGTTCTTC.

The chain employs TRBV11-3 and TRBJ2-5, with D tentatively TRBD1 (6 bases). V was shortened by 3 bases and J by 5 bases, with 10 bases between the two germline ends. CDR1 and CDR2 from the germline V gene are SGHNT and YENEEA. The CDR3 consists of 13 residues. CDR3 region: CASSFQGFETQYF. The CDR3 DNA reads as TGTGCCAGCAGCTTCCAGGGGTTTGAGACCCAGTACTTC.

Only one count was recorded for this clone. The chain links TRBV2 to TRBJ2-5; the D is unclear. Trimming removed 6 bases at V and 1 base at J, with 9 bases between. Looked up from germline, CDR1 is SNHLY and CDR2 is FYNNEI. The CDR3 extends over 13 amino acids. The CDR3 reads CASSPGSQETQYF. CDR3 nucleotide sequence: TGTGCCAGCAGCCCAGGCTCCCAAGAGACCCAGTACTTC.

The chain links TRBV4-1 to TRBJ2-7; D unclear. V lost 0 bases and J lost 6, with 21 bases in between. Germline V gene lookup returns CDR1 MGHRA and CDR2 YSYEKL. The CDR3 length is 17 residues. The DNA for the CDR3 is TGCGCCAGCAGCCAAGAGCCGGTGATCGGGTTCCGAAGCGAGCAGTACTTC. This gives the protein CASSQEPVIGFRSEQYF.

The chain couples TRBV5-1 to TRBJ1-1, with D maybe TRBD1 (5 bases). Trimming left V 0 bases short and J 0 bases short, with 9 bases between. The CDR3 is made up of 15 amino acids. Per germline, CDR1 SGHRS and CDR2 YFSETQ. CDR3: CASSLDGGVNTEAFF. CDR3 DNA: TGCGCCAGCAGCTTGGACGGGGGAGTGAACACTGAAGCTTTCTTT.

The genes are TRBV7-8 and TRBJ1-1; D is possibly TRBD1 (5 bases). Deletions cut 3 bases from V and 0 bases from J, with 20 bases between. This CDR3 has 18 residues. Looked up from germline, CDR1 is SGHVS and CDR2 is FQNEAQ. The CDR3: CASSFVGPGAIMNTEAFF. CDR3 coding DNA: TGTGCCAGCAGCTTTGTGGGGCCAGGCGCTATAATGAACACTGAAGCTTTCTTT. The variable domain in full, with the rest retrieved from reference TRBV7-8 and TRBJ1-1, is GAGVSQSPRYKVAKRGQDVALRCDPISGHVSLFWYQQALGQGPEFLTYFQNEAQLDKSGLPSDRFFAERPEGSVSTLKIQRTQQEDSAVYLCASSFVGPGAIMNTEAFFGQGTRLTVV.

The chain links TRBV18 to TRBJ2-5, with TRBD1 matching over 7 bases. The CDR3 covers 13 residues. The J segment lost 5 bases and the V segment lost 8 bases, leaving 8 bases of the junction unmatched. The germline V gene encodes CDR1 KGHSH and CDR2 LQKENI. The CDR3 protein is CASETGVRETQYF. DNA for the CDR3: TGTGCCAGCGAAACAGGGGTCAGGGAGACCCAGTACTTC.

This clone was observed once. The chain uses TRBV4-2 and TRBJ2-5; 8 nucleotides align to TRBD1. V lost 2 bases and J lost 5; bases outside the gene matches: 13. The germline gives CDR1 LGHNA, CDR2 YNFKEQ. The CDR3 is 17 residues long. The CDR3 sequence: CASSQRQMTGARETQYF. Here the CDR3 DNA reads TGTGCCAGCAGCCAAAGGCAAATGACAGGGGCCCGGGAGACCCAGTACTTC.

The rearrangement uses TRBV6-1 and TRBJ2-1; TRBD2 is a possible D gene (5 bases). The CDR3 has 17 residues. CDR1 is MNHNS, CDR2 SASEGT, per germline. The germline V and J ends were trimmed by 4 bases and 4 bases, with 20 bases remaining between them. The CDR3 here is CASSGYGDDMIYNEQFF. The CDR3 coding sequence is TGTGCCAGCAGTGGATACGGGGATGATATGATTTACAATGAGCAGTTCTTC.

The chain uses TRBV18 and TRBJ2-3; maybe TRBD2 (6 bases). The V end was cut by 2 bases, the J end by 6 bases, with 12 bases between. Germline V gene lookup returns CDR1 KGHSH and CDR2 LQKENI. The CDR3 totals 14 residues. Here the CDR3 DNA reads TGTGCCAGCTCACCAGTTACGGGGAGGGATACGCAGTATTTT. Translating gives CASSPVTGRDTQYF.

For the CDR3, the DNA is TGCGCCAGCAGCTTCCAAGGGGGGGCCTGGGGTAGGGAGACCCAGTACTTC. This gives the protein CASSFQGGAWGRETQYF. This chain connects TRBV5-1 to TRBJ2-5; a possible D gene is TRBD2 (7 bases). The CDR3 spans 17 residues. Germline V lookup: CDR1 SGHRS, CDR2 YFSETQ. With 2 bases removed from V and 5 bases from J, the gap between germline ends came to 22 bases.

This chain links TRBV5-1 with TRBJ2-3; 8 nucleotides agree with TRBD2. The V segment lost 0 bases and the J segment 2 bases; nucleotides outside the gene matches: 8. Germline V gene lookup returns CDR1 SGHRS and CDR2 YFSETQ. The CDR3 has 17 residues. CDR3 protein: CASSLASSGFHTDTQYF. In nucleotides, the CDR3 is TGCGCCAGCAGCTTGGCGTCTAGCGGGTTCCACACAGATACGCAGTATTTT.

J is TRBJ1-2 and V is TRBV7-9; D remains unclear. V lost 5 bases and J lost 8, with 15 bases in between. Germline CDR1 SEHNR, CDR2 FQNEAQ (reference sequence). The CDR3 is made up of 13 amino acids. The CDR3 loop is CASSLNKFGGYTF. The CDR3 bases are TGTGCCAGCAGCCTTAATAAATTCGGGGGCTACACCTTC.

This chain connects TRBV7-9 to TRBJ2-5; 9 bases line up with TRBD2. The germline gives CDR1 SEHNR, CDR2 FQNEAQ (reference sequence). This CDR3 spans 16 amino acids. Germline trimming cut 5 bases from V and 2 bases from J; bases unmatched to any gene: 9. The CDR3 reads CASSAPGLAVQETQYF. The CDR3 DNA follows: TGTGCCAGCAGCGCACCGGGACTAGCAGTACAAGAGACCCAGTACTTC.